Shown below are 14 T cell receptor beta chains from a single sample sequenced in a study of blood T cell repertoires in COVID-19. This table comes from immunoSEQ multiplex PCR, and its TCRdb copy is limited to in-frame clones, with some not included. In the table there are about 220,000 clones, approximately 82% of which are singletons. Sequencing was performed on PBMCs or T cells enriched from blood (not recorded which). Source of these receptors: a man in his forties or fifties who had recovered from COVID-19.

The chain is built from TRBV7-2 and TRBJ1-3, with D maybe TRBD1 (5 bases). The CDR3 spans 15 residues. CDR1 SGHTA and CDR2 FQGNSA come from the germline V gene. Between the trimmed V and J ends, which lost 5 bases and 0 bases, there was a span of 11 bases. The CDR3 reads CASSRDFGSGNTIYF. In nucleotides, the CDR3 is TGTGCCAGCAGCAGGGACTTCGGCTCTGGAAACACCATATATTTT.

The rearrangement links TRBV6-2 or TRBV6-3 to TRBJ1-1; D perhaps matches TRBD1 (5 bases). Trimming cost V 3 bases and J 1 base, with 15 bases left between them. The V gene's germline CDR1 is MNHEY and CDR2 SVGEGT. The CDR3 has 16 residues. CDR3 protein: CASSYFGWQGNTEAFF. Written as DNA, the CDR3 is TGTGCCAGCAGTTATTTCGGTTGGCAGGGGAACACTGAAGCTTTCTTT.

This clone has just a few counts. The J gene is TRBJ1-5, the V gene TRBV27; D unresolved. The CDR3 runs to 13 residues. The V and J ends lost 5 bases and 0 bases respectively, with 5 bases between them. Germline CDR1 reads MNHEY; CDR2 reads SMNVEV (reference sequence). The CDR3 protein is CASSMYSNQPQHF. The CDR3 nucleotides are TGTGCCAGCAGTATGTATAGCAATCAGCCCCAGCATTTT.

The V call is TRBV29-1, the J call TRBJ1-1; D unclear. Per the germline V gene, CDR1 is SQVTM and CDR2 is ANQGSEA. V lost 1 base, J lost 5 bases, and 8 bases lay in between. The CDR3 extends over 12 amino acids. CDR3 sequence: CSVEAGETEAFF. The CDR3 bases are TGCAGCGTTGAAGCCGGTGAGACTGAAGCTTTCTTT.

This rearrangement joins TRBV5-8 to TRBJ1-1; no reliable D call. CDR3 size: 14 residues. The germline CDR1 and CDR2 sequences are SGHTS and YDEGEE. The ends were cut back, 6 bases at V and 5 bases at J, with 17 bases in the middle. The CDR3 DNA reads TGTGCCAGCAACTGGGCGACACCAAGAACTGAAGCTTTCTTT. The encoded protein is CASNWATPRTEAFF.

This chain joins TRBV24-1 and TRBJ1-4, with TRBD1 matching over 12 bases. There are 17 residues in the CDR3. The ends lost 3 bases at V and 2 bases at J; junction bases unmatched: 3. Germline V CDR1 and CDR2: KGHDR, SFDVKD. The CDR3 spells CATSDGGTGGTNEKLFF. Written as DNA, the CDR3 is TGTGCCACCAGTGATGGTGGGACAGGGGGCACTAATGAAAAACTGTTTTTT.

The chain is built from TRBV5-1 and TRBJ1-4, with 10 nucleotides matching TRBD1. V lost 3 bases to trimming and J lost 7 bases; unmatched junction nucleotides: 3. CDR3 length: 14 amino acids. Germline-derived CDR1 and CDR2 are SGHRS and YFSETQ. The CDR3 sequence is CASSSGTGVEKLFF. The CDR3 bases are TGCGCCAGCAGCTCAGGGACAGGGGTTGAAAAACTGTTTTTT.

This clone occurred a few times. V usage is TRBV19 and J usage is TRBJ1-1, with TRBD1 as a possible D gene (6 bases). Trimming left V 10 bases short and J 0 bases short, with 21 bases between. Per the germline V gene, CDR1 is LNHDA and CDR2 is SQIVND (reference sequence). The CDR3 extends over 16 amino acids. The CDR3 DNA sequence: TGTGCCACCCTTGAGGGGACACACGTACTGAACACTGAAGCTTTCTTT. Residues: CATLEGTHVLNTEAFF.

The chain links TRBV5-1 to TRBJ1-4; possible D gene TRBD1, 5 bases. Germline V lookup: CDR1 SGHRS, CDR2 YFSETQ. Trimming took off 4 bases at V and 4 bases at J, with 17 bases between the two ends. CDR3 length: 16 amino acids. The CDR3 reads CASSRNPGLRNEKLFF. In DNA form, the CDR3 reads TGCGCCAGCAGCCGCAACCCGGGACTTCGTAATGAAAAACTGTTTTTT.

The chain links TRBV18 to TRBJ1-6, with 7 bases identical to TRBD1. This CDR3 has 16 amino acids. Germline CDR1 reads KGHSH; CDR2 reads LQKENI. The trim removed 1 base at V and 4 bases at J, leaving 4 bases unmatched. The CDR3 DNA sequence: TGTGCCAGCTCACCACTCCCGACAGGGTATAATTCACCCCTCCACTTT. The encoded protein is CASSPLPTGYNSPLHF.

The chain joins TRBV11-2 to TRBJ2-5, with a tentative D call TRBD2 (6 bases). The V gene's germline CDR1 is SGHAT and CDR2 FQNNGV. This CDR3 contains 13 residues. Trimming cost V 5 bases and J 4 bases, with 11 bases left between them. CDR3 bases: TGTGCCAGCAGCCTCGCGGGGTTAGAGACCCAGTACTTC. Translating gives CASSLAGLETQYF.

The chain is built from TRBV10-2 and TRBJ2-3; 14 nucleotides match TRBD2. J lost 1 base, V lost 6 bases, and 12 bases had no gene match. The CDR3 is made up of 19 amino acids. Germline V gene lookup returns CDR1 WSHSY and CDR2 SAAADI. This CDR3 reads CASRKGLAGVGWGTDTQYF. The DNA of the CDR3 is TGCGCCAGCAGGAAGGGACTAGCGGGAGTCGGTTGGGGCACAGATACGCAGTATTTT.

The chain uses TRBV5-6 and TRBJ2-1, with D possibly TRBD2 on 6 matching bases. Germline V CDR1 and CDR2: SGHDT, YYEEEE. The V end lost 3 bases, the J end lost 8 bases, and 15 bases lay between the germline ends. This CDR3 spans 14 amino acids. CDR3 bases: TGTGCCAGCAGCTCCGGGACTGGAGTCTATGAGCAGTTCTTC. Translated, it gives CASSSGTGVYEQFF.

The gene calls are TRBV6-5 and TRBJ2-3, with D possibly matching TRBD2 (6 bases). The V gene's germline CDR1 is MNHEY and CDR2 SVGAGI. This CDR3 contains 13 residues. V lost 5 bases and J lost 2, with 8 bases in between. CDR3 sequence: CASSRDSTDTQYF. Written as DNA, the CDR3 is TGTGCCAGCAGTAGGGACTCCACAGATACGCAGTATTTT.